Listed below are T cell receptor beta chains from one sample, sequenced in a study of OX40 agonist ivuxolimab in advanced cancers. Some clones are missing from TCRdb's copy, which holds only in-frame ones; the method was immunoSEQ multiplex PCR. This table holds about 22,000 clones, 86% found once. Material: CD4+ or CD8+ T cells sorted from blood, obtained in a trial of the OX40 agonist ivuxolimab. The receptors originated from an adult with an advanced solid tumor such as melanoma, head and neck, liver or kidney cancer. Both conserved end residues are part of each CDR3. Fields, in order: D gene, J gene, V gene, clone size, CDR3 protein, CDR3 DNA. A D gene is named only where the DNA matches it firmly. The listing skips clone size in some rows; elsewhere it reads once, few, many or a size class.

NA | TRBJ2-2 | TRBV9 | few | CASSVEGWAGTNTGELFF | TGTGCCAGCAGCGTAGAGGGGTGGGCGGGAACGAACACCGGGGAGCTGTTTTTT
TRBD2 | TRBJ2-7 | TRBV6-5 | few | CASSYSSGPSGEQYF | TGTGCCAGCAGTTACTCGAGTGGTCCTAGCGGCGAGCAGTACTTC
TRBD2 | TRBJ2-1 | TRBV10-2 | NA | CASSFGLAGSQEQFF | TGCGCCAGCAGTTTTGGACTAGCGGGGAGTCAGGAGCAGTTCTTC
TRBD1 | TRBJ1-5 | TRBV27 | large | CASSINTGAGQPQHF | TGTGCCAGCAGTATCAACACAGGGGCTGGGCAGCCCCAGCATTTT
NA | TRBJ2-4 | TRBV4-1 | once | CASSPAAGIQYF | TGCGCCAGCAGCCCAGCAGCTGGCATTCAGTACTTC
NA | TRBJ1-2 | TRBV7-9 | NA | CASSLVSVGNANYGYTF | TGTGCCAGCAGCTTAGTGTCGGTGGGCAACGCTAACTATGGCTACACCTTC
NA | TRBJ1-2 | TRBV28 | NA | CASLSDIFRDGYTF | TGTGCCAGTTTGTCGGACATTTTCAGGGACGGCTACACCTTC
TRBD1 | TRBJ1-5 | TRBV10-3 | NA | CAYGTGDSNQPQHF | TGTGCCTACGGGACAGGGGATAGCAATCAGCCCCAGCATTTT
NA | TRBJ1-2 | TRBV6-1 | once | CASSESTTYGYTF | TGTGCCAGCAGTGAAAGTACAACCTATGGCTACACCTTC
NA | TRBJ2-5 | TRBV18 | NA | CASSRQETQYF | TGTGCCAGCTCACGACAAGAGACCCAGTACTTC
NA | TRBJ2-1 | TRBV6-7 | NA | CASREGEGGLYNEQFF | TGTGCCAGCAGGGAGGGGGAAGGGGGCCTTTACAATGAGCAGTTCTTC
TRBD2 | TRBJ2-1 | TRBV27 | once | CANSLFGTKGNEQFF | TGTGCCAACAGTTTATTCGGGACTAAGGGCAATGAGCAGTTCTTC
NA | TRBJ2-7 | TRBV7-8 | medium-sized | CASSLGLGVFYEQYF | TGTGCCAGCAGCTTAGGGCTTGGGGTTTTCTACGAGCAGTACTTC
NA | TRBJ1-2 | TRBV11-2 | NA | CASSPETYYGYTF | TGTGCCAGCAGCCCGGAAACCTACTATGGCTACACCTTC
NA | TRBJ2-5 | TRBV9 | NA | CASSVGLGSETQYF | TGTGCCAGCAGCGTAGGACTGGGGAGCGAGACCCAGTACTTC
TRBD2 | TRBJ2-7 | TRBV27 | NA | CASSYRRGVFEQYF | TGTGCCAGCAGTTACCGGCGGGGGGTTTTCGAGCAGTACTTC
NA | TRBJ2-7 | TRBV19 | NA | CASAPYGGGAGNYEQYF | TGTGCCAGTGCACCTTATGGTGGTGGGGCCGGTAATTACGAGCAGTACTTC
NA | TRBJ2-2 | TRBV12-5 | NA | CASAPGLTFTGELFF | TGTGCTAGCGCTCCGGGATTAACATTCACCGGGGAGCTGTTTTTT
NA | TRBJ1-4 | TRBV28 | NA | CASSLLRGANEKLFF | TGTGCCAGCAGTTTATTAAGAGGGGCTAATGAAAAACTGTTTTTT
NA | TRBJ1-2 | TRBV7-2 | NA | CASSLEGRLYTF | TGTGCCAGCAGCTTAGAGGGCAGGCTCTACACCTTC
TRBD1 | TRBJ2-6 | TRBV18 | NA | CASSPESPRQGLSGANVLTF | TGTGCCAGCTCACCAGAAAGCCCGAGACAGGGCCTCTCTGGGGCCAACGTCCTGACTTTC
TRBD2 | TRBJ2-5 | TRBV5-1 | NA | CASSLSPFVEGGPQETQYF | TGCGCCAGCAGCTTGTCCCCCTTTGTGGAGGGAGGGCCACAAGAGACCCAGTACTTC
NA | TRBJ2-1 | TRBV18 | NA | CASSPPQTSNEQFF | TGTGCCAGCTCACCACCCCAGACTAGTAATGAGCAGTTCTTC
NA | TRBJ2-6 | TRBV28 | few | CASNTGLGANVLTF | TGTGCCAGCAATACAGGGTTAGGGGCCAACGTCCTGACTTTC